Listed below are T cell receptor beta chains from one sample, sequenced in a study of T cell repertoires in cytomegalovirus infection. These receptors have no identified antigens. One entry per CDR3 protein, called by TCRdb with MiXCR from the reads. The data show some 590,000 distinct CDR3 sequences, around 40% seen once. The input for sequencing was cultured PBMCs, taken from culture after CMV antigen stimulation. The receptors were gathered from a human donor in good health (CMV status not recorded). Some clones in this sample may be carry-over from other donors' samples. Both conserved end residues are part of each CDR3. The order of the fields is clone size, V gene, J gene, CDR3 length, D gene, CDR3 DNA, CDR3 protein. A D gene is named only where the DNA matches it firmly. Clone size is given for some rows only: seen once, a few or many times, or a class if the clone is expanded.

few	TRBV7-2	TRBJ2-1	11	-	TGTGCCAGCAGCCCAAGCCCAGCCCAGTTCTTC	CASSPSPAQFF
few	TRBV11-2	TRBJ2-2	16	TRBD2	TGTGCCAGCAGCTTAGGGGGGAGGGCCGTCACCGGGGAGCTGTTTTTT	CASSLGGRAVTGELFF
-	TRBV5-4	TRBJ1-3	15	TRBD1	TGTGCCAGCAGCACGGACAGGGAAGGTGGAAACACCATATATTTT	CASSTDREGGNTIYF
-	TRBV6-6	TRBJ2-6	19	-	TGTGCCAGCAGTTACCAGTTCCGGACATCAAGCTCTGGGGCCAACGTCCTGACTTTC	CASSYQFRTSSSGANVLTF
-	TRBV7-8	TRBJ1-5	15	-	TGTGCCAGCAGCAATACGCGGGACCGGGGATCGCCCCAGCATTTT	CASSNTRDRGSPQHF
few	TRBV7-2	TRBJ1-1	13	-	TGTGCCAGCAGCTTAGGGTCAACTCGAGAAGCTTTCTTT	CASSLGSTREAFF
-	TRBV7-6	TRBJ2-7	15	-	TGTGCCAGCAGTCCACCTGTGGGGGCGCTTAACGAGCAGTACTTC	CASSPPVGALNEQYF
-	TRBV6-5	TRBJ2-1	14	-	TGTGCCAGCATAGGTGGCAGGAAGTACAATGAGCAGTTCTTC	CASIGGRKYNEQFF
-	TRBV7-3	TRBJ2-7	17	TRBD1	TGTGCCAGCAGCTCCAGCCCCGCCGGGACAGGGAATCACGAGCAGTACTTC	CASSSSPAGTGNHEQYF
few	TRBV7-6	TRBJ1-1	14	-	TGTGCCAGCAGCTTAGGACATTCCAACACTGAAGCTTTCTTT	CASSLGHSNTEAFF
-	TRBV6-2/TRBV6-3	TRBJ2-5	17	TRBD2	TGTGCCAGCAGCCGCCAGGCCGGAGCGGGAGGGCTGGAGACCCAGTACTTC	CASSRQAGAGGLETQYF
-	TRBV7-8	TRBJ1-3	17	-	TGTGCCAGCGGGAGAGGGCGGGCCGATAACTCTGGAAACACCATATATTTT	CASGRGRADNSGNTIYF
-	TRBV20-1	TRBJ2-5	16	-	TGCAGTGCTAGGTGGCTAGGGGATGGTATCCAAGAGACCCAGTACTTC	CSARWLGDGIQETQYF
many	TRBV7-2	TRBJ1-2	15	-	TGTGCCAGCAGCACCCGTTCAGGGTCTCTCGATGGCTACACCTTC	CASSTRSGSLDGYTF
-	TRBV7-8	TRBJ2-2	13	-	TGTGCCAGCAGATTTAGTGGAGGCGGGGAGCTGTTTTTT	CASRFSGGGELFF
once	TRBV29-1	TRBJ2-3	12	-	TGCAGCGGAGACGGGGGCACAGATACGCAGTATTTT	CSGDGGTDTQYF
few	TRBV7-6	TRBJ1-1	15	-	TGTGCCAGCAGCTTAGGCTGGGCCATGAACACTGAAGCTTTCTTT	CASSLGWAMNTEAFF
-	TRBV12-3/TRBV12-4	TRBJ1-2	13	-	TGTGCCAGCACCCCTGGCCGAACGCATGGCTACACCTTC	CASTPGRTHGYTF
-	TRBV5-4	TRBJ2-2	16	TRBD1	TGTGCCAGCAGCACCCGGGACAGGGGTAACACCGGGGAGCTGTTTTTT	CASSTRDRGNTGELFF
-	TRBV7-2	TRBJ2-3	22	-	TGTGCCAGCAGCTTAAGATTGCAGGACTCCTGGAAGCCGCCCCCTAGGACAGATACGCAGTATTTT	CASSLRLQDSWKPPPRTDTQYF
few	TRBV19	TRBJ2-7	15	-	TGTGCCAGTTCGGTGGGGGCCCGAGGGACCTACGAGCAGTACTTC	CASSVGARGTYEQYF
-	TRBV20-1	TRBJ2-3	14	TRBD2	TGCAGTGCTCTAACCGGGAGGCCGCCAGATACGCAGTATTTT	CSALTGRPPDTQYF
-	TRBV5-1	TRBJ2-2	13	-	TGCGCCAGCAGCCACGAGAGTTGGGGGGAGCTGTTTTTT	CASSHESWGELFF
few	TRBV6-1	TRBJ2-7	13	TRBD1	TGTGCCAGCAGGTTGGGGACAGCAAGTGAGCAGTACTTC	CASRLGTASEQYF
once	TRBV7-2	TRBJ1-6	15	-	TGTGCCAGCAGCTTATCCGGGAGACGGGATTCACCCCTCCACTTT	CASSLSGRRDSPLHF
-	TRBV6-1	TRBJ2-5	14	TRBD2	TGTGCCAGCAAGCCCCCCGGGACTAGCGAGACCCAGTACTTC	CASKPPGTSETQYF
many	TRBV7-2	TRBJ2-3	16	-	TGTGCCAGCAGCCCCCGACAGACCGAGGGCGCAGATACGCAGTATTTT	CASSPRQTEGADTQYF
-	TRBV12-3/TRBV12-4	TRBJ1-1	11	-	TGTGCCAGCAGTTTAGTCGATGAAGCTTTCTTT	CASSLVDEAFF
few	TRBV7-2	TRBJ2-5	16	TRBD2	TGTGCCAGCAGCTTACTATCGGGAGGGGGATGGGAGACCCAGTACTTC	CASSLLSGGGWETQYF
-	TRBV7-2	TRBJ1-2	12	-	TGTGCCAGCAGCATCCGGACGTATGGCTACACCTTC	CASSIRTYGYTF
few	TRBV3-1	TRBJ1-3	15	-	TGTGCCAGCAGCCCGACAGGTTCCCAGGGGAACACCATATATTTT	CASSPTGSQGNTIYF
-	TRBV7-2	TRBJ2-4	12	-	TGTGCCAGCAGCTCCGGTCCCAGCATTCAGTACTTC	CASSSGPSIQYF
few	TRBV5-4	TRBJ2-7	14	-	TGTGCCAGCAGCTCAAGGGGACTTTCCTACGAGCAGTACTTC	CASSSRGLSYEQYF
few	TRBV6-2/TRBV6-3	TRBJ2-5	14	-	TGTGCCAGCAGTTACGGGACTTGGAGGGAGACCCAGTACTTC	CASSYGTWRETQYF
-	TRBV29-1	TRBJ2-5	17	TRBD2	TGCAGCGTCTTCGGGACTAGCGGGGGGGCCCGGGGAGAGACCCAGTACTTC	CSVFGTSGGARGETQYF
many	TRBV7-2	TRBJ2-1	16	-	TGTGCCAGCAGCTTTCGCGACCCTTCTCCCTACAATGAGCAGTTCTTC	CASSFRDPSPYNEQFF
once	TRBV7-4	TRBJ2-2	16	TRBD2	TGTGCCAGCAGCTTGCTCCGGGACTACGCCAACGGGGAGCTGTTTTTT	CASSLLRDYANGELFF
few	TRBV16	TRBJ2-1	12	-	TGTGCCAGCAGCCAATCCCGCTGGGAGCAGTTCTTC	CASSQSRWEQFF
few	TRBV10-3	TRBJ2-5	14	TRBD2	TGTGCCATCAGCTCCGGGGGGGGGCGAGAGACCCAGTACTTC	CAISSGGGRETQYF
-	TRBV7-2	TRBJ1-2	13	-	TGTGCCAGCAGGGACAAAGCCCTGGGTGGCTACACCTTC	CASRDKALGGYTF
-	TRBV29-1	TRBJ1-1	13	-	TGCAGCGTTGAATATCGCAGGGGCACTGAAGCTTTCTTT	CSVEYRRGTEAFF
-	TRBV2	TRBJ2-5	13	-	TGTGCCAGCAGTGAAGGTGCGCCGGGAACCCAGTACTTC	CASSEGAPGTQYF
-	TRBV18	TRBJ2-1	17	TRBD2	TGTGCCAGCTTCACCAGTGGAAACCGGGAGGATTCTAGTGAGCAGTTCTTC	CASFTSGNREDSSEQFF
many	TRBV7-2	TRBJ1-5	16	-	TGTGCCAGCAGCTTATCGGGGTGGCTAACGAATCAGCCCCAGCATTTT	CASSLSGWLTNQPQHF
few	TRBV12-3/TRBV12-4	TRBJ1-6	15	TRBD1	TGTGCCAGCACTCAAGGGACAGGGGGCTATTCACCCCTCCACTTT	CASTQGTGGYSPLHF
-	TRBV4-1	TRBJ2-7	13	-	TGCGCCAGCAGCGGAACCCTCTCCTACGAGCAGTACTTC	CASSGTLSYEQYF
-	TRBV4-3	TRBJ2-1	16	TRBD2	TGCGCCAGCAGCCAAGGCGGTGGCGGGAGGTTCAATGAGCAGTTCTTC	CASSQGGGGRFNEQFF
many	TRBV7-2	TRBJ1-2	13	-	TGTGCCAGCAGCTTATCAGAGTTCTATGGCTACACCTTC	CASSLSEFYGYTF
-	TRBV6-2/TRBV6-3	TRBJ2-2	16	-	TGTGCCAGCAGTTACTCGAATCGGGTAGGGACCGGGGAGCTGTTTTTT	CASSYSNRVGTGELFF
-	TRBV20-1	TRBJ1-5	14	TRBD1	TGCAGTGCTAGAGCTGGAACAGGGGGTCAGCCCCAGCATTTT	CSARAGTGGQPQHF
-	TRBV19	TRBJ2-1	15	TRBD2	TGTGCCAGTAGTGCCCTAGCGGGAGGGCCATATGAGCAGTTCTTC	CASSALAGGPYEQFF
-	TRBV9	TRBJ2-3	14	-	TGTGCCAGCAGCGTAGGGTGGGAGGTAGATACGCAGTATTTT	CASSVGWEVDTQYF
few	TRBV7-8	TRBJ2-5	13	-	TGTGCCAGCAGCCCCGGGACTGAAGGGACCCAGTACTTC	CASSPGTEGTQYF